The clone carrying this T cell receptor beta chain showed up just once. This sample was taken from a study of T cell changes during pregnancy in multiple sclerosis. Using immunoSEQ multiplex PCR, the repertoire was profiled, and TCRdb retains in-frame clones only, with some absent. This table has tens of thousands of clones, about 91% appearing once. Germline V gene lookup returns CDR1 SGHTA and CDR2 FQGNSA. CDR3 length equals 13 residues. Trimming took off 1 base at V and 4 bases at J, with 8 bases between the two ends. This sample comprised peripheral blood, obtained after pregnancy. This TCR came from a female donor with multiple sclerosis, enrolled in a pregnancy study. This chain links TRBV7-2 with TRBJ2-7, with no clear D. Here the CDR3 DNA reads TGTGCCAGCAGCTTAGATGAGAGGTACGAGCAGTACTTC. The encoded protein is CASSLDERYEQYF.